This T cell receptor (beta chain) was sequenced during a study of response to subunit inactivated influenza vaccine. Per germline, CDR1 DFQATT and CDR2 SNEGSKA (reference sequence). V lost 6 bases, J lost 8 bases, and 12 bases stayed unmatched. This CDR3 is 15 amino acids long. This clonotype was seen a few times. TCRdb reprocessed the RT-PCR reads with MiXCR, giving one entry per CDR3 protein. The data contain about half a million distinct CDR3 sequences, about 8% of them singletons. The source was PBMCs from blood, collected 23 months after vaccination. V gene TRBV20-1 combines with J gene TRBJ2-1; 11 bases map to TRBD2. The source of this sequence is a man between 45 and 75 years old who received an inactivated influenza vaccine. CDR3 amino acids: CSAPALLAGGYEQFF. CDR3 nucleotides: TGCAGTGCACCCGCTCTCCTAGCGGGAGGTTATGAGCAGTTCTTC.